This T cell receptor beta chain emerged from a study of cytomegalovirus exposure and HLA in healthy donors. Study findings and constraints: CMV serostatus was the sole immune exposure information available.

The CDR3 length is 17 residues. J gave up 7 bases and V 2 bases, and 8 bases lay outside the gene matches. Germline CDR1 and CDR2: SGHRS and YFSETQ. Among the donors, all were healthy bone marrow donors. The PCR used 60 Vbeta and 13 Jbeta primers. The protocol was immunoSEQ multiplex PCR, while the TCRdb copy is restricted to in-frame clones and leaves out a portion. The sample holds about 80,000 clones; around two thirds are singletons and the top ten take approximately 6.9%. In regard to this clone: The antigen is undetermined.

The chain recombines TRBV5-1 with TRBJ1-6; TRBD1 agrees at 11 bases. The sequence was collected from a woman aged 45-65 years in good health and CMV-seropositive. Sequencing input: PBMCs. CDR3 in amino acids: CASSLTGTGGSNSPLHF. As DNA, the CDR3 is TGCGCCAGCAGCTTAACGGGGACAGGGGGATCCAATTCACCCCTCCACTTT.